The 21 T cell receptor beta chains below come from one sample, sequenced in a study of T cell responses to AZD1222 COVID-19 vaccine. Sequenced by immunoSEQ multiplex PCR; TCRdb stores in-frame clones only, minus some. Of under 150,000 clones listed, roughly 90% were seen once; the top ten hold 2% to 3%. The sample in question was peripheral blood, obtained 28 days after the second AZD1222 dose. These TCRs come from an adult who received the AZD1222 COVID-19 vaccine.

This chain joins TRBV11-2 and TRBJ1-2; D is possibly TRBD1 (6 bases). The germline V and J ends were trimmed by 0 bases and 6 bases, with 11 bases remaining between them. The CDR3 loop spans 14 amino acids. The germline V gene encodes CDR1 SGHAT and CDR2 FQNNGV. CDR3: CASSLEVAGDGYTF. CDR3 nucleotide sequence: TGTGCCAGCAGCTTAGAAGTGGCAGGGGATGGCTACACCTTC.

The V gene is TRBV28, the J gene TRBJ2-7, with 9 bases matching TRBD2. Germline V gene sequence: CDR1 MDHEN, CDR2 SYDVKM. The CDR3 is made up of 15 amino acids. V trimming: 6 bases; J trimming: 4 bases; junction bases outside the gene matches: 10. CDR3 region: CASRRTGTSRYEQYF. Written as DNA, the CDR3 is TGTGCCAGCAGGCGAACCGGGACTAGCAGGTACGAGCAGTACTTC. Variable domain in full (rest from reference TRBV28 and TRBJ2-7): DVKVTQSSRYLVKRTGEKVFLECVQDMDHENMFWYRQDPGLGLRLIYFSYDVKMKEKGDIPEGYSVSREKKERFSLILESASTNQTSMYLCASRRTGTSRYEQYFGPGTRLTVT.

This clone was observed a single time. The chain is built from TRBV29-1 and TRBJ1-1; D possibly corresponds to TRBD1 (6 bases). Germline CDR1 and CDR2: SQVTM and ANQGSEA. The CDR3 is made up of 13 amino acids. V lost 2 bases, J lost 10 bases, and 17 bases lay in between. Here the CDR3 reads CSVEIRGAGRAFF. DNA of the CDR3: TGCAGCGTTGAAATTAGGGGGGCTGGAAGAGCTTTCTTT.

The rearrangement uses TRBV20-1 and TRBJ1-2; D possibly corresponds to TRBD1 (6 bases). The ends were cut back, 3 bases at V and 1 base at J, with 18 bases in the middle. Germline V gene lookup returns CDR1 DFQATT and CDR2 SNEGSKA (reference sequence). The CDR3 has 16 residues. The CDR3 DNA is TGCAGTGCTAGTCTGGGATCACAGGGTAGTAACTATGGCTACACCTTC. This translates into CSASLGSQGSNYGYTF.

The J gene is TRBJ1-1, the V gene TRBV3-1 (or the pseudogene TRBV3-2), with D maybe TRBD1 (5 bases). The CDR3 is made up of 11 amino acids. In germline, CDR1 is LGHDT, CDR2 YNNKEL (reference sequence). The V and J ends lost 7 bases and 7 bases respectively, with 10 bases between them. CDR3 amino acids: CASTQGDEAFF. CDR3 DNA: TGTGCCAGCACCCAGGGAGATGAAGCTTTCTTT.

The V call is TRBV4-3, the J call TRBJ1-1; D not certain. The CDR3 has 17 amino acids. The ends were cut back, 0 bases at V and 1 base at J, with 15 bases in the middle. The germline V gene has CDR1 LGHNA and CDR2 YSLEER. The CDR3 sequence is CASSQDVVNLGNTEAFF. The CDR3 DNA reads as TGCGCCAGCAGCCAAGATGTGGTGAACCTAGGGAACACTGAAGCTTTCTTT.

This clone has a single count. The V call is TRBV9, the J call TRBJ1-5; a possible D gene is TRBD1 (5 bases). V was trimmed by 2 bases and J by 6 bases, leaving 9 bases between them. The CDR3 sequence is 13 residues long. Germline CDR1 is SGDLS and CDR2 is YYNGEE. This CDR3 reads CASSVRGVQPQHF. In DNA form, the CDR3 reads TGTGCCAGCAGCGTTCGGGGGGTTCAGCCCCAGCATTTT.

J is TRBJ1-5 and V is TRBV19; D is ambiguous. V was cut by 0 bases and J by 6 bases, with 9 bases left in between. The CDR3 has 14 residues. CDR1 is LNHDA, CDR2 SQIVND, per germline (reference sequence). The DNA of the CDR3 is TGTGCCAGTAGTATAGATCTGGTACGTCAGCCCCAGCATTTT. Its protein product is CASSIDLVRQPQHF.

The rearrangement uses TRBV19 and TRBJ1-2, with D maybe TRBD1 (6 bases). Per the germline V gene, CDR1 is LNHDA and CDR2 is SQIVND (reference sequence). The CDR3 length is 14 residues. V shed 3 bases and J shed 5 bases, with 13 bases lying between them. CDR3 in DNA: TGTGCCAGTAGTATCACAGGGCCTTCTTATGGCTACACCTTC. It specifies CASSITGPSYGYTF.

This chain joins TRBV11-1 and TRBJ2-1; 8 bases are shared with TRBD1. Trimming cost V 5 bases and J 4 bases; bases outside gene matches: 7. The CDR3 contains 15 residues. CDR1 is SGHAT and CDR2 is FQDESV in the germline V gene (reference sequence). For the CDR3, the DNA is TGTGCCAGCAGCACCGGACAGGGAATTTACAATGAGCAGTTCTTC. The encoded protein is CASSTGQGIYNEQFF.

The CDR3 protein is CASSLSGRPGNTIYF. CDR3 bases: TGTGCCAGCAGCTTGTCCGGACGACCTGGAAACACCATATATTTT. This chain links TRBV5-4 with TRBJ1-3, with D unresolved. The CDR3 extends over 15 amino acids. Trimming removed 1 base at V and 2 bases at J, with 10 bases between. The germline CDR1 and CDR2 sequences are SGHNT and YYREEE (reference sequence).

This clone was counted only a few times. The chain is built from TRBV30 and TRBJ2-3; 8 bases match TRBD2. Germline trimming cut 0 bases from V and 4 bases from J; bases unmatched to any gene: 3. CDR1 is GTSNPN and CDR2 is SVGIG in the germline V gene (reference sequence). The CDR3 is made up of 14 amino acids. This chain's CDR3 is CAWSVTGRADTQYF. CDR3 sequence (DNA): TGTGCCTGGAGTGTAACCGGGAGGGCAGATACGCAGTATTTT.

The gene calls are TRBV6-5 and TRBJ2-2; D perhaps matches TRBD2 (6 bases). CDR1 and CDR2 from the germline V gene are MNHEY and SVGAGI. The CDR3 extends over 15 amino acids. The V gene lost 3 bases and the J gene lost 1 base, with 9 bases spanning the gap. CDR3 sequence (DNA): TGTGCCAGCAGTTATGGGACTCTGAACACCGGGGAGCTGTTTTTT. Residues: CASSYGTLNTGELFF.

This sequence joins TRBV27 and TRBJ2-5; maybe TRBD2 (6 bases). Germline CDR1 MNHEY, CDR2 SMNVEV (reference sequence). Between the trimmed V and J ends, which lost 3 bases and 5 bases, there was a span of 13 bases. CDR3 length: 14 residues. The CDR3 DNA reads as TGTGCCAGCAGTTTGGGCGGGGTGGGGGAGACCCAGTACTTC. This translates into CASSLGGVGETQYF.

The rearrangement uses TRBV5-5 and TRBJ1-1; a weak D match, TRBD1 (6 bases). The CDR3 totals 14 residues. Germline CDR1 and CDR2: SGHKS and YYEKEE (reference sequence). V was pared by 4 bases and J by 4 bases, with 14 bases between. This CDR3 reads CASSPMTGSTEAFF. DNA for the CDR3: TGTGCCAGCAGCCCGATGACAGGTAGCACTGAAGCTTTCTTT.

Written as DNA, the CDR3 is TGTGCTAGTGGATCCGACCCGGGTTCTGGCTACACCTTC. It translates to CASGSDPGSGYTF. The chain combines TRBV12-5 with TRBJ1-2; no clear D gene. This CDR3 is 13 amino acids long. Looked up from germline, CDR1 is LGHNT and CDR2 is FRNRAP. Trimming shortened V by 6 bases and J by 7 bases, and 15 bases separated the two germline ends.

This rearrangement joins TRBV5-1 to TRBJ1-5, with a tentative D call TRBD1 (6 bases). Trimming removed 2 bases from V and 4 bases from J, with 13 bases in between. CDR3 size: 15 residues. Germline V gene lookup returns CDR1 SGHRS and CDR2 YFSETQ. CDR3 DNA: TGCGCCAGCAGCTTTTCAGGGGAAGGGAATCAGCCCCAGCATTTT. Translating it yields CASSFSGEGNQPQHF.

The chain combines TRBV5-4 with TRBJ2-2, with 7 bases identical to TRBD1. This CDR3 has 19 residues. Unmatched junction bases numbered 12, after V lost 0 bases and J lost 1 base. The germline V gene has CDR1 SGHNT and CDR2 YYREEE (reference sequence). The CDR3 loop reads CASSLARQGSPQNTGELFF. CDR3 sequence (DNA): TGTGCCAGCAGCTTGGCCAGACAGGGTAGTCCCCAGAACACCGGGGAGCTGTTTTTT.

The CDR3 DNA sequence: TGTGCCAGCAGCCCCCGGCCGGGACTAGTGACAGATACGCAGTATTTT. It translates to CASSPRPGLVTDTQYF. This chain connects TRBV7-8 to TRBJ2-3; TRBD2 matches at 8 bases. Unmatched junction bases numbered 10, after V lost 5 bases and J lost 3 bases. The length of the CDR3 is 16 residues. The germline V gene has CDR1 SGHVS and CDR2 FQNEAQ.

The chain uses TRBV5-1 and TRBJ1-5, with D hard to call. Trimming stripped 0 bases from V and 0 bases from J, with 10 bases between. The CDR3 loop spans 16 amino acids. Germline CDR1 SGHRS, CDR2 YFSETQ. Here the CDR3 reads CASSLGSGNSNQPQHF. DNA for the CDR3: TGCGCCAGCAGCTTGGGGTCCGGGAATAGCAATCAGCCCCAGCATTTT.

This clone was seen only a few times. The rearrangement joins TRBV7-2 to TRBJ1-2; D perhaps matches TRBD1 (6 bases). This CDR3 has 15 amino acids. V was shortened by 3 bases and J by 3 bases, with 14 bases between the two germline ends. Germline CDR1 and CDR2: SGHTA and FQGNSA. In DNA form, the CDR3 reads TGTGCCAGCAGCTTCGGACAGAACGGAGACTATGGCTACACCTTC. It codes for CASSFGQNGDYGYTF.